The text below deals with one T cell receptor (beta chain). The antigen is unknown. Other DNA sequences of this sample code for an identical CDR3. These data are taken from a study of shared clonotypes between healthy human individuals. The overall study: A few men and a couple of women, aged 18 to 49, were donors.

Points from the study as a whole: Of the naive CD4 clonotypes, about 5% were shared across a handful of donors. Incomplete sequencing of sorted subsets was indicated by rarefaction despite large depth.

In the naive CD8 group, cells lacked CD45RO and were positively selected for CCR7, so terminally differentiated effector memory CD45RA+ cells were left out. TCRdb's table, derived via immunoSEQ multiplex PCR, lists solely in-frame clones and lacks some. Altogether approximately 590,000 clones are present, around 95% being singletons, with the ten largest covering about 0.11%. This CDR3 is 13 amino acids long. The ends were cut back, 1 base at V and 5 bases at J, with 9 bases in the middle. CDR1 is SGDLS, CDR2 YYNGEE, per germline. The rearrangement links TRBV9 to TRBJ1-1; weak D call: TRBD1 (6 bases). Sequenced sample: naive CD8+ T cells sorted from blood. The source of this sequence is a woman aged 30 to 39 in good health. This CDR3 is CASSVRGGTEAFF. The CDR3, as DNA: TGTGCCAGCAGCGTACGAGGGGGGACTGAAGCTTTCTTT.